Listed below are T cell receptor beta chains from one sample, sequenced in a study of T cells in localized non-small cell lung cancer. Assay: immunoSEQ multiplex PCR; the TCRdb copy retains only in-frame clones and omits some. The data contain around 20,000 clones, roughly nine tenths of them singletons. Here the sequenced sample was peripheral blood, taken before any cancer treatment. The source of these receptors is a woman aged 40 to 75 with stage I lung adenocarcinoma. CDR3s include the opening cysteine and the closing phenylalanine or tryptophan. Each record gives: J gene, D gene, clone size, V gene, CDR3 DNA, CDR3 protein. A D gene is named only where the DNA matches it firmly. The size entry is marked missing in some rows and otherwise reads once, few, many or a size class.

TRBJ1-2 - - TRBV9 TGTGCCAGCAGCGTAGGATCGACTGACAGCTATGGCTACACCTTC CASSVGSTDSYGYTF
TRBJ1-2 - - TRBV5-4 TGTGCCAGCAGCTCCGAAGCTGGAGAGCGGGGCTACACCTTC CASSSEAGERGYTF
TRBJ1-4 TRBD1 - TRBV10-3 TGTGCCTCAAGGGACAGGGAGGATGAAAAACTGTTTTTT CASRDREDEKLFF
TRBJ2-2 TRBD2 - TRBV27 TGTGCCAGCAGGGCCCTTAAGGCGGGGGAGAGCACCGGGGAGCTGTTTTTT CASRALKAGESTGELFF
TRBJ1-2 TRBD1 once TRBV29-1 TGCAGCGAAGGACGTAGACAGGGGCATGGCTACACCTTC CSEGRRQGHGYTF
TRBJ1-2 - - TRBV29-1 TGCAGCGTTGAAAGGGGAGAGTATGGCTACACCTTC CSVERGEYGYTF
TRBJ1-6 - - TRBV6-5 TGTGCCAGCAGTCCTGACAGATTTAATTCACCCCTCCACTTT CASSPDRFNSPLHF
TRBJ1-2 TRBD1 - TRBV5-4 TGTGCCAGCAGCCCAACCGGGACAGCCATCGGTTTGAACTATGGCTACACCTTC CASSPTGTAIGLNYGYTF
TRBJ2-7 - - TRBV10-3 TGTGCCATCAGTTCTTACAACAACTACGAGCAGTACTTC CAISSYNNYEQYF
TRBJ2-5 TRBD2 - TRBV5-4 TGTGCCAGCAGCTTGGCCACGACTAGCGGGGGGCCTGGGACCCAGTACTTC CASSLATTSGGPGTQYF
TRBJ1-2 TRBD1 - TRBV5-1 TGCGCCAGCAGCGCTGACAGGGATGGCTACACCTTC CASSADRDGYTF
TRBJ2-3 TRBD1 - TRBV14 TGTGCCAGCAACCCGGGACAGGGCCGAGAAGATACGCAGTATTTT CASNPGQGREDTQYF
TRBJ2-5 - - TRBV27 TGTGCCAGCAGTTTATTTTCGCCGACAGCCCAAGGAGAGACCCAGTACTTC CASSLFSPTAQGETQYF
TRBJ1-1 - - TRBV7-9 TGTGCCAGCAGCTTTGAGGGCACTGAAGCTTTCTTT CASSFEGTEAFF
TRBJ2-1 - few TRBV7-2 TGTGCCAGCAGCTTACTTTTTCGGGGGAGGGAGCAGTTCTTC CASSLLFRGREQFF
TRBJ2-1 - - TRBV7-6 TGTGCCAGCAGCTTAACCCGTGAGCAGTTCTTC CASSLTREQFF
TRBJ1-6 TRBD1 - TRBV2 TGTGCCAGCAGTGACCAGGGACAGCTTAATTCACCCCTCCACTTT CASSDQGQLNSPLHF
TRBJ2-1 - - TRBV10-3 TGTGCCATCAGTCCCCCCGGGGGGCCCTACAATGAGCAGTTCTTC CAISPPGGPYNEQFF
TRBJ1-1 - - TRBV27 TGTGCCAGCAGTTTTACCGTCGGGCACGCTGAAGCTTTCTTT CASSFTVGHAEAFF
TRBJ2-1 TRBD2 - TRBV12-5 TGTGCTAGTGGCCGGAGCGGGGGGGCTTATGAGCAGTTCTTC CASGRSGGAYEQFF
TRBJ2-6 - - TRBV7-3 TGTGCCAGCAGCCAATCACTAGCTGGGGCCAACGTCCTGACTTTC CASSQSLAGANVLTF
TRBJ2-5 - few TRBV5-5 TGTGCCAGCAGCTTACGGACATTCCAAGAGACCCAGTACTTC CASSLRTFQETQYF
TRBJ2-7 - - TRBV7-8 TGTGCCAGCAGCTTAGTTGGATGGGGCGACAGCTCCTACGAGCAGTACTTC CASSLVGWGDSSYEQYF
TRBJ1-5 - - TRBV19 TGTGCCAGTAGCAAAAGGAACGAGCCCCAGCATTTT CASSKRNEPQHF
TRBJ2-3 - - TRBV7-8 TGTGCCAGCAGCTTGCGCAGGGCAGGGACAGATACGCAGTATTTT CASSLRRAGTDTQYF
TRBJ1-2 - - TRBV7-2 TGTGCCAGCAGCTTATTTGGGACACAGGTTAACTATGGCTACACCTTC CASSLFGTQVNYGYTF
TRBJ1-2 TRBD1 - TRBV7-6 TGTGCCAGCAGCCGTACCGACAGGGTGGATGGCTACACCTTC CASSRTDRVDGYTF
TRBJ2-3 - - TRBV28 TGTGCCAGCAGTTCGTTCACAGATACGCAGTATTTT CASSSFTDTQYF
TRBJ2-7 TRBD1 - TRBV5-1 TGCGCCAGCAGCGTCCGACAGGGGCCTATCTACGAGCAGTACTTC CASSVRQGPIYEQYF
TRBJ2-7 TRBD2 - TRBV14 TGTGCCAGCAGCCAAGGGCTAGCGGGGGGATCCAGGACCGAGCAGTACTTC CASSQGLAGGSRTEQYF
TRBJ2-3 - - TRBV5-5 TGTGCCAGCAGCCTGCGAGGATCCACAGATACGCAGTATTTT CASSLRGSTDTQYF
TRBJ2-1 - - TRBV7-9 TGTGCCAGCAGCTTCTTGCGGCGGGGGCCGAATGAGCAGTTCTTC CASSFLRRGPNEQFF
TRBJ1-6 - - TRBV11-3 TGTGCCAGCAGCCCATTCGACGTGCTCTTGGGTTCACCCCTCCACTTT CASSPFDVLLGSPLHF
TRBJ2-5 TRBD2 - TRBV27 TGTGCCAGCAGTTTACTAGCGGGGGGCCAAGAGACCCAGTACTTC CASSLLAGGQETQYF
TRBJ1-3 - few TRBV11-2 TGTGCCAGCAGGCGTCACGGAGGAAACACCATATATTTT CASRRHGGNTIYF
TRBJ2-5 - - TRBV7-2 TGTGCCAGCAGCGTTTACGTGGGGGCCTCCCAAGAGACCCAGTACTTC CASSVYVGASQETQYF
TRBJ1-3 - - TRBV2 TGTGCCAGCAGCGACAGACTCTCGGGAAACACCATATATTTT CASSDRLSGNTIYF
TRBJ2-3 TRBD2 once TRBV2 TGTGCCAGCGGCCCCGGGGGGGCCGCAGATACGCAGTATTTT CASGPGGAADTQYF
TRBJ2-7 TRBD1 - TRBV5-8 TGTGCCAGCAGCTTGAGGGGACAGGGCCCCGAGCAGTACTTC CASSLRGQGPEQYF